The 32 T cell receptor beta chains listed next were all sequenced from one sample in a study of T cell clonality in common variable immunodeficiency. Study results and caveats: In common variable immunodeficiency, TCR beta chains reportedly carried fewer deletions and N-nucleotide insertions.

Method: immunoSEQ multiplex PCR; TCRdb's copy keeps in-frame clones and lacks some. The profile covers roughly 30,000 clones, none occurring a single time. The antigens of these receptors remain unknown. Sequencing was done on a sample of peripheral blood mononuclear cells. These TCRs come from a human donor with common variable immunodeficiency.

This clone turned up a few times. The read falls 3 residues short of the CDR3 end, and the missing part is taken from the germline J gene. The chain couples TRBV5-1 to TRBJ2-1, with 8 bases lining up with TRBD2. CDR3 length: 15 amino acids. V shed 5 bases and J 5 bases; nucleotides not matched to a gene: 9. CDR1 is SGHRS, CDR2 YFSETQ, per germline. This chain's CDR3 is CASRSTSGTNNEQFF. The CDR3 bases that were read are TGCGCCAGCAGAAGCACTAGCGGAACTAACAATGAG.

Points on this clone: The CDR3 end falls 3 residues outside the read, so it is completed with the germline J gene. The genes are TRBV2 and TRBJ2-1; a possible D gene is TRBD2 (6 bases). CDR1 and CDR2 (germline): SNHLY, FYNNEI. The V end was cut by 4 bases, the J end by 8 bases, with 18 bases between. This CDR3 spans 15 amino acids. The CDR3 DNA, read in part, is TGTGCCAGCAGTGTAAGAGGACTAACAATCGATGAG. Translating gives CASSVRGLTIDE. The whole CDR3 region reads CASSVRGLTIDEQFF.

For this clone: Coverage ceases 3 residues before the CDR3 finishes, and the germline J gene fills in the end. The J gene is TRBJ2-2, the V gene TRBV2; perhaps TRBD1 as D (5 bases). V was pared by 2 bases and J by 6 bases, with 16 bases between. The V gene's germline CDR1 is SNHLY and CDR2 FYNNEI. The CDR3 sequence is 16 residues long. CDR3 loop: CASSESVRAGAGELFF. Incomplete CDR3 DNA: TGTGCCAGCAGTGAATCAGTCAGGGCAGGAGCCGGGGAG.

This clone has ten or more counts. The CDR3 end falls 3 residues outside the read, so it is completed with the germline J gene. V usage is TRBV29-1 and J usage is TRBJ2-1, with TRBD2 matching over 7 bases. CDR1 and CDR2 from the germline V gene are SQVTM and ANQGSEA. The ends lost 3 bases at V and 8 bases at J; junction bases unmatched: 4. The CDR3 contains 12 residues. The sequenced CDR3 bases are TGCAGCGTTGACGGGCTAGCGGATGAG. Protein: CSVDGLADE. The full CDR3 reads CSVDGLADEQFF.

This clone has a count of ten or more. Incomplete CDR3 DNA: TGCAGCGGAGTGACAGGGAACACTGAA. Protein product: CSGVTGNTE. The CDR3 in its entirety is CSGVTGNTEAFF. The rearrangement links TRBV29-1 to TRBJ1-1; tentatively, D is TRBD1 (6 bases). The read terminates 3 residues ahead of where the CDR3 ends, so the germline J gene completes it. The CDR3 is made up of 12 amino acids. V dropped 7 bases and J dropped 1 base, with 10 bases sitting between them. Germline V CDR1 and CDR2: SQVTM, ANQGSEA.

This clone was counted at least ten times. The read comes to an end 3 residues before the CDR3 does, leaving the germline J gene to fill in the end. The gene calls are TRBV19 and TRBJ2-7; 7 bases agree with TRBD2. V lost 3 bases to trimming and J lost 6 bases; unmatched junction nucleotides: 5. The CDR3 totals 13 residues. Germline values: CDR1 LNHDA, CDR2 SQIVND (reference sequence). The CDR3 bases that were read are TGTGCCAGTAGTATTGGACTAGTCGGCGAG. Its translation is CASSIGLVGE. The whole CDR3 protein is CASSIGLVGEQYF.

This clone has only a few counts. The read falls 3 residues short of the CDR3 end, and the missing part is taken from the germline J gene. The chain couples TRBV5-1 to TRBJ2-7, with TRBD1 identical over 7 bases. V trimming: 1 base; J trimming: 0 bases; junction bases outside the gene matches: 4. CDR1 and CDR2 from the germline V gene are SGHRS and YFSETQ. The CDR3 contains 15 residues. The CDR3 sequence is CASSLLGTASYEQYF. CDR3 bases read: TGCGCCAGCAGCTTGCTAGGGACAGCCTCCTACGAG. Full variable domain (remainder filled in from reference TRBV5-1 and TRBJ2-7): KAGVTQTPRYLIKTRGQQVTLSCSPISGHRSVSWYQQTPGQGLQFLFEYFSETQRNKGNFPGRFSGRQFSNSRSEMNVSTLELGDSALYLCASSLLGTASYEQYFGPGTRLTVT.

This clone showed up many times. Germline is not matched at one junction end, which may reflect a read error. The read ends 3 residues early relative to the CDR3; the germline J gene fills the gap. The V call is TRBV5-1, the J call TRBJ2-2; tentative D call: TRBD1 (6 bases). CDR1 is SGHRS, CDR2 YFSETQ, per germline. The CDR3 length is 14 residues. CDR3 DNA, as far as it was read: TGCGCCAGCAGCTTGAGGGGGAACCCCGGGGAG. Translated: CASSLRGNPGE. The CDR3 in its entirety is CASSLRGNPGELFF.

This clone was detected ten times or more. Read sequence stops 3 residues before the CDR3 end, and the germline J gene provides the missing end. The J gene is TRBJ1-1, the V gene TRBV5-1; 7 bases agree with TRBD1. The CDR3 spans 15 residues. Germline loops: CDR1 SGHRS, CDR2 YFSETQ. V trimming: 2 bases; J trimming: 3 bases; junction bases outside the gene matches: 7. Incomplete CDR3 DNA: TGCGCCAGCAGCTTACAGGGGACGTGGTACACTGAA. It yields the protein CASSLQGTWYTE. The complete CDR3 sequence is CASSLQGTWYTEAFF.

A few counts support this clone. Read coverage stops 3 residues before the CDR3 terminus; the germline J gene supplies the remainder. This chain joins TRBV2 and TRBJ2-1, with TRBD2 matching over 14 bases. In germline, CDR1 is SNHLY, CDR2 FYNNEI. V lost 6 bases, J lost 0 bases, and 10 bases stayed unmatched. The CDR3 runs 19 residues. The part of the CDR3 DNA that was read is TGTGCCAGCAGGGCAGGGACTAGCGGGAGCTTCAGCTCCTACAATGAG. Amino acid sequence: CASRAGTSGSFSSYNE. The entire CDR3 sequence reads CASRAGTSGSFSSYNEQFF.

This clone was detected ten times or more. The read finishes 3 residues shy of the CDR3 end, and the germline J gene is used to complete it. The rearrangement links TRBV2 to TRBJ2-5, with 7 positions matching TRBD2. Germline trimming cut 3 bases from V and 5 bases from J; bases unmatched to any gene: 12. Germline lookup yields CDR1 SNHLY and CDR2 FYNNEI. This CDR3 comprises 16 residues. Here the CDR3 reads CASSEVGGRSLETQYF. CDR3 DNA, as far as it was read: TGTGCCAGCAGTGAGGTCGGCGGGAGATCTCTTGAGACC.

The CDR3 DNA, read in part, is TGTGCCTGGAGTGTGGTGCAATTAGCGGGACTCTACGAG. Translated, it gives CAWSVVQLAGLYE. The CDR3, in full, reads CAWSVVQLAGLYEQYF. The chain employs TRBV30 and TRBJ2-7, with 8 nucleotides matching TRBD2. The read is 3 residues too short to cover the CDR3 end, so that end is filled in from the germline J gene. The V gene end was trimmed by 0 bases and the J gene end by 3 bases; junction bases not matched to a gene: 10. The CDR3 runs to 16 residues. The germline gives CDR1 GTSNPN, CDR2 SVGIG (reference sequence).

In this sample, this clone turned up many times. The CDR3 end falls 3 residues outside the read, so it is completed with the germline J gene. The rearrangement joins TRBV7-3 to TRBJ2-2; D remains unclear. V was trimmed by 5 bases and J by 5 bases, leaving 12 bases between them. CDR1 is SGHTA and CDR2 is FQGTGA in the germline V gene. The CDR3 runs to 14 residues. The CDR3 is CASSPMGLTGELFF. The covered CDR3 bases are TGTGCCAGCAGCCCGATGGGCCTAACCGGGGAG.

There are many counts of this clone. The CDR3 end lies 3 residues beyond the end of the read and is filled in from the germline J gene. The rearrangement uses TRBV5-1 and TRBJ1-1; TRBD1 might be the D (5 bases). The CDR3 extends over 15 amino acids. The germline V gene encodes CDR1 SGHRS and CDR2 YFSETQ. CDR3 amino acids: CASSLDPGGGSGAFF. CDR3 bases read: TGCGCCAGCAGCTTGGATCCAGGCGGGGGGTCGGGA. The full variable domain, with the rest looked up from reference TRBV5-1 and TRBJ1-1, is KAGVTQTPRYLIKTRGQQVTLSCSPISGHRSVSWYQQTPGQGLQFLFEYFSETQRNKGNFPGRFSGRQFSNSRSEMNVSTLELGDSALYLCASSLDPGGGSGAFFGQGTRLTVV.

Comment on this clone: A much bigger clone sits one base away, suggesting this may be a read error. Read coverage stops 3 residues before the CDR3 terminus; the germline J gene supplies the remainder. In the same sample, other DNA sequences code for this CDR3. The chain carries TRBV6-1 and TRBJ2-3; TRBD2 aligns across 9 bases. Germline V gives CDR1 MNHNS, CDR2 SASEGT. The CDR3 loop spans 17 amino acids. The V gene end was trimmed by 2 bases and the J gene end by 1 base; junction bases not matched to a gene: 7. The CDR3 bases that were read are TGTGCCAGCAGTGAATACCGACGACTAGCGGGCACAGATACG. This gives the protein CASSEYRRLAGTDT. The full CDR3 protein is CASSEYRRLAGTDTQYF.

This clone appeared many times. Sequencing ends 3 residues short of the CDR3 end; the germline J gene provides the rest. The J gene is TRBJ2-7, the V gene TRBV20-1; 8 positions agree with TRBD2. CDR3 length: 13 amino acids. Trimming took 6 bases from V and 5 from J; bases not matched to a gene: 9. Germline V gives CDR1 DFQATT, CDR2 SNEGSKA (reference sequence). This CDR3 reads CSAKPRGAHEQYF. CDR3 DNA (partial): TGCAGTGCAAAGCCGCGGGGGGCCCACGAG.

The sequenced CDR3 bases are TGTGCCAGCAGGGACAGTCTCAGGGGAAACTATGGC. Residues: CASRDSLRGNYG. The full CDR3 is CASRDSLRGNYGYTF. This chain uses TRBV7-9 with TRBJ1-2; a possible D gene is TRBD1 (6 bases). Coverage ceases 3 residues before the CDR3 finishes, and the germline J gene fills in the end. The V end was cut by 6 bases, the J end by 2 bases, with 16 bases between. Germline V CDR1 and CDR2: SEHNR, FQNEAQ (reference sequence). The CDR3 length is 15 residues.

This clone was detected many times. The CDR3 is cut off 3 residues early in the read; its end comes from the germline J gene. The rearrangement joins TRBV2 to TRBJ1-1, with 8 nucleotides matching TRBD1. Losses at the gene ends were 10 bases for V and 0 bases for J; bases not matched to a gene: 4. The CDR3 consists of 13 residues. From germline, CDR1 is SNHLY and CDR2 FYNNEI. The sequenced part of the CDR3 DNA is TGTGCCACCGCGACAGGGGTGAACACTGAA. Translated, it gives CATATGVNTE. The complete CDR3 reads CATATGVNTEAFF.

This clone was counted many times. The DNA ends 3 residues before the CDR3 does, and the rest of the CDR3 is filled in from the germline J gene. The chain has TRBV18 and TRBJ1-2; D is uncertain. CDR3 length equals 14 residues. Looked up from germline, CDR1 is KGHSH and CDR2 is LQKENI. Trimming stripped 3 bases from V and 4 bases from J, with 12 bases between. CDR3 DNA (partial): TGTGCCAGCTCACCCCAGACCGCGGCCTATGGC. Translating it yields CASSPQTAAYG. The whole CDR3 protein reads CASSPQTAAYGYTF.

As concerns this clone: The sequence runs out 3 residues before the end of the CDR3; the remainder is reconstructed from the germline J gene. This chain joins TRBV29-1 and TRBJ2-1, with a weak D call TRBD2 (6 bases). This CDR3 is built from 14 residues. Germline CDR1 reads SQVTM; CDR2 reads ANQGSEA. V shed 1 base and J shed 3 bases, with 10 bases lying between them. CDR3 region: CSVEGGDNYNEQFF. The CDR3 DNA, read in part, is TGCAGCGTTGAAGGGGGGGATAACTACAATGAG.

This clone was observed a handful of times. The read terminates 3 residues before the CDR3 end, so the remaining end is supplied by the germline J gene. The J gene is TRBJ2-7, the V gene TRBV5-1; maybe TRBD1 (6 bases). The CDR3 runs to 15 residues. V gave up 4 bases and J gave up 5 bases, with 19 bases separating them. CDR1 and CDR2 from the germline V gene are SGHRS and YFSETQ. CDR3 DNA (partial): TGCGCCAGCAGCCTACTAATAACAGGGTCCCACGAG. Encoded protein: CASSLLITGSHE. The entire CDR3 protein reads CASSLLITGSHEQYF. Using reference TRBV5-1 and TRBJ2-7 for the parts outside the CDR3, the full variable domain is KAGVTQTPRYLIKTRGQQVTLSCSPISGHRSVSWYQQTPGQGLQFLFEYFSETQRNKGNFPGRFSGRQFSNSRSEMNVSTLELGDSALYLCASSLLITGSHEQYFGPGTRLTVT.

Many counts were recorded for this clone. The read falls 3 residues short of the CDR3 end, and the missing part is taken from the germline J gene. The chain employs TRBV5-6 and TRBJ2-7; the match to TRBD1 covers 8 bases. The V gene's germline CDR1 is SGHDT and CDR2 YYEEEE. This CDR3 is 14 amino acids long. The junction had 6 bases not matched to a gene; V was cut back by 4 bases and J by 3 bases. The CDR3 sequence: CASSLGQGLYEQYF. Incomplete CDR3 DNA: TGTGCCAGCAGCCTCGGACAGGGTCTCTACGAG.

This clone was counted many times. The CDR3 bases that were read are TGCAGTGCTAGAGCGACTAGCGGGACGCGCTACGAG. Its protein is CSARATSGTRYE. The entire CDR3 protein reads CSARATSGTRYEQYF. The chain couples TRBV20-1 to TRBJ2-7, with 11 bases lining up with TRBD2. The CDR3 end is not reached by the read, which stops 3 residues before it; the germline J gene fills it in. The CDR3 covers 15 residues. Germline CDR1 and CDR2: DFQATT and SNEGSKA (reference sequence). Trimming at V came to 1 base and at J to 3 bases, leaving 5 bases not matched to a gene.

A word on this clone: The read ends 3 residues shy of where the CDR3 ends; the end is completed using the germline J gene. The rearrangement joins TRBV19 to TRBJ1-5; TRBD1 matches at 10 bases. CDR1 and CDR2 from the germline V gene are LNHDA and SQIVND (reference sequence). The CDR3 has 17 residues. V lost 5 bases to trimming and J lost 3 bases; unmatched junction nucleotides: 10. The CDR3 bases that were read are TGTGCCAGTAGTGAAATTTCCGGGACAGGGGCCAATCAGCCC. It specifies CASSEISGTGANQP. The complete CDR3 sequence is CASSEISGTGANQPQHF.

This clone was detected many times. The read stops 3 residues short of the end of the CDR3; the missing end is completed from the germline J gene. This sequence joins TRBV10-1 and TRBJ2-3; 11 nucleotides agree with TRBD2. The CDR3 consists of 17 residues. Germline V lookup: CDR1 WNHNN, CDR2 SYGVQD (reference sequence). V lost 4 bases and J lost 1; bases outside the gene matches: 7. The sequenced CDR3 bases are TGCGCCAGCAGTGCAGTAGCGGGAGGGATCGGCACAGATACG. Translated: CASSAVAGGIGTDT. The entire CDR3 sequence reads CASSAVAGGIGTDTQYF.

This clone came up a few times. The read ends 3 residues before the CDR3 terminus; that terminus is restored from the germline J gene. The chain recombines TRBV7-6 with TRBJ1-4, with unresolved D. This CDR3 contains 14 residues. The V and J ends lost 2 bases and 4 bases respectively, with 8 bases between them. In germline, CDR1 is SGHVS, CDR2 FNYEAQ. The CDR3 bases that were read are TGTGCCAGCAGCTTACAGTTGAATAATGAAAAA. Protein sequence: CASSLQLNNEK. The whole CDR3 reads CASSLQLNNEKLFF. The variable domain in full, completed from reference TRBV7-6 and TRBJ1-4, reads GAGVSQSPRYKVTKRGQDVALRCDPISGHVSLYWYRQALGQGPEFLTYFNYEAQQDKSGLPNDRFSAERPEGSISTLTIQRTEQRDSAMYRCASSLQLNNEKLFFGSGTQLSVL.

The sample holds a few counts of this clone. Coverage ceases 3 residues before the CDR3 finishes, and the germline J gene fills in the end. The chain couples TRBV20-1 to TRBJ2-7; 11 nucleotides match TRBD2. V was clipped by 3 bases and J by 5 bases; unmatched bases: 12. The CDR3 is made up of 16 amino acids. Germline-derived CDR1 and CDR2 are DFQATT and SNEGSKA (reference sequence). The sequenced part of the CDR3 DNA is TGCAGTGCTAGGGAAGGGGGACTAGCGGCCCGAGACGAG. Translation: CSAREGGLAARDE. The CDR3 in full is CSAREGGLAARDEQYF.

Details on this clone: The read terminates 3 residues ahead of where the CDR3 ends, so the germline J gene completes it. This chain connects TRBV5-6 to TRBJ2-7; the match to TRBD1 covers 9 bases. The length of the CDR3 is 14 residues. Germline CDR1 is SGHDT and CDR2 is YYEEEE. Trimming removed 4 bases from V and 4 bases from J; junction bases left unmatched: 6. The covered CDR3 bases are TGTGCCAGCAGCGGACAGGGGCTCGGGTACGAG. Amino acids: CASSGQGLGYE. The full CDR3 reads CASSGQGLGYEQYF.

This clone was counted at least ten times. The read finishes 3 residues shy of the CDR3 end, and the germline J gene is used to complete it. The chain combines TRBV7-6 with TRBJ2-3; tentative D call: TRBD1 (5 bases). Trimming left V 1 base short and J 1 base short, with 6 bases between. The length of the CDR3 is 14 residues. Per germline, CDR1 SGHVS and CDR2 FNYEAQ. CDR3 bases read: TGTGCCAGCAGCTTAGAACAGGGCACAGATACG. Residues: CASSLEQGTDT. In full, the CDR3 is CASSLEQGTDTQYF.

Details on this clone: The sequence runs out 3 residues before the end of the CDR3; the remainder is reconstructed from the germline J gene. This rearrangement joins TRBV2 to TRBJ2-5; maybe TRBD2 (6 bases). V lost 5 bases to trimming and J lost 2 bases, with 9 bases between them. The germline CDR1 and CDR2 sequences are SNHLY and FYNNEI. The CDR3 spans 13 residues. CDR3 sequence: CASSMGLQETQYF. The CDR3 DNA, read in part, is TGTGCCAGCAGTATGGGACTTCAAGAGACC.

In this sample, this clone turned up many times. The read ends 3 residues early relative to the CDR3; the germline J gene fills the gap. The chain recombines TRBV19 with TRBJ1-1; D perhaps matches TRBD1 (5 bases). This CDR3 spans 14 amino acids. Germline assignment: CDR1 LNHDA and CDR2 SQIVND (reference sequence). V was trimmed by 6 bases and J by 1 base, leaving 12 bases between them. CDR3 DNA (partial): TGTGCCAGTAGGGGAAGGGGCGAGAACACTGAA. It is translated as CASRGRGENTE. The CDR3 in its entirety is CASRGRGENTEAFF.

This clone was counted at least ten times. The read ends 3 residues early relative to the CDR3; the germline J gene fills the gap. The chain uses TRBV18 and TRBJ1-1; 8 bases fit TRBD1. V lost 4 bases to trimming and J lost 0 bases; unmatched junction nucleotides: 13. The CDR3 is 18 amino acids. Germline loops: CDR1 KGHSH, CDR2 LQKENI. CDR3 in amino acids: CASSRYFNRGEVNTEAFF. Incomplete CDR3 DNA: TGTGCCAGCTCACGTTATTTTAACAGGGGGGAGGTGAACACTGAA.